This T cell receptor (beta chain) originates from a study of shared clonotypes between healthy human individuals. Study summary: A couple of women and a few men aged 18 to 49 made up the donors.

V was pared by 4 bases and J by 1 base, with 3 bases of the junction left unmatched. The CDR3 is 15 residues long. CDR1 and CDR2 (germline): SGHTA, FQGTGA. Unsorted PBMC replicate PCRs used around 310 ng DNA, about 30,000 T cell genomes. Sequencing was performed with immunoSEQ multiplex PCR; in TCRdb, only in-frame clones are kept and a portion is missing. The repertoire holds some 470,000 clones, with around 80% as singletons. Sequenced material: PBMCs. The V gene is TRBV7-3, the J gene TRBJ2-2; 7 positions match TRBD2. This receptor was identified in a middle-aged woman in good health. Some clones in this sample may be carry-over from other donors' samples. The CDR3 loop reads CASSSIAGNTGELFF. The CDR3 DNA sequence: TGTGCCAGCAGCTCGATAGCGGGGAACACCGGGGAGCTGTTTTTT.